This passage covers 10 T cell receptor beta chains from one sample sequenced in a study of blood T cell repertoires in COVID-19. Clones were read by immunoSEQ multiplex PCR, and TCRdb kept only the in-frame ones, dropping some. The data contain about 160,000 clones, roughly 77% of them seen just once; the ten biggest clones take up roughly 10%. Sequenced input: peripheral blood. The receptor set was obtained from a human donor in a cohort sampled during active COVID-19.

The chain has TRBV19 and TRBJ2-1, with 9 positions matching TRBD1. V dropped 5 bases and J dropped 0; count of bases not matched to a gene: 11. The CDR3 totals 18 residues. Germline CDR1 LNHDA, CDR2 SQIVND (reference sequence). This chain's CDR3 is CASSQAGQGSSSYNEQFF. CDR3 coding DNA: TGTGCCAGTAGTCAGGCGGGACAGGGTTCGAGCTCCTACAATGAGCAGTTCTTC.

This chain joins TRBV19 and TRBJ2-2, with D possibly being TRBD1 (5 bases). Trimming shortened V by 7 bases and J by 6 bases, and 21 bases separated the two germline ends. This CDR3 spans 16 amino acids. From germline, CDR1 is LNHDA and CDR2 SQIVND (reference sequence). CDR3 DNA sequence: TGTGCCAGTAAGGAACGGCCGCAGGGTTTAGCCGGGGAGCTGTTTTTT. It is translated as CASKERPQGLAGELFF.

The chain joins TRBV4-2 to TRBJ2-1; 12 bases are shared with TRBD2. The trim removed 4 bases at V and 8 bases at J, leaving 12 bases unmatched. This CDR3 has 17 amino acids. Per germline, CDR1 LGHNA and CDR2 YNFKEQ. The CDR3 loop is CASSPLAGGISMDEQFF. As DNA, the CDR3 is TGTGCCAGCAGCCCACTAGCGGGGGGAATTAGCATGGATGAGCAGTTCTTC.

The chain employs TRBV2 and TRBJ2-2; TRBD1 matches 7 bases. V gave up 6 bases and J gave up 7 bases; unmatched junction bases: 11. The CDR3 length is 15 residues. CDR1 SNHLY and CDR2 FYNNEI come from the germline V gene. The CDR3 loop is CASSPETGWGGELFF. In DNA, the CDR3 is TGTGCCAGCAGCCCCGAGACAGGGTGGGGCGGGGAGCTGTTTTTT. Full variable domain (missing parts from reference TRBV2 and TRBJ2-2): EPEVTQTPSHQVTQMGQEVILRCVPISNHLYFYWYRQILGQKVEFLVSFYNNEISEKSEIFDDQFSVERPDGSNFTLKIRSTKLEDSAMYFCASSPETGWGGELFFGEGSRLTVL.

V and J are TRBV19 and TRBJ1-6, with D possibly matching TRBD1 (5 bases). This CDR3 is built from 15 residues. Germline CDR1 LNHDA, CDR2 SQIVND (reference sequence). Trimming took off 5 bases at V and 7 bases at J, with 15 bases between the two ends. In DNA, the CDR3 is TGTGCCAGTAGTGGAGAACAGGTACAGAATTCACCCCTCCACTTT. Amino acid sequence: CASSGEQVQNSPLHF.

In its sample, this clone was seen once. This chain connects TRBV19 to TRBJ1-2; maybe TRBD1 (6 bases). CDR1 is LNHDA, CDR2 SQIVND, per germline (reference sequence). This CDR3 spans 12 amino acids. V was pared by 9 bases and J by 7 bases, with 15 bases between. DNA for the CDR3: TGTGCCAGCCGGGGGGGGCCGATTGGCTACACCTTC. Protein: CASRGGPIGYTF. The full variable domain, its missing parts supplied by reference TRBV19 and TRBJ1-2, is DGGITQSPKYLFRKEGQNVTLSCEQNLNHDAMYWYRQDPGQGLRLIYYSQIVNDFQKGDIAEGYSVSREKKESFPLTVTSAQKNPTAFYLCASRGGPIGYTFGSGTRLTVV.

The rearrangement links TRBV18 to TRBJ1-1, with D possibly matching TRBD1 (5 bases). The CDR3 has 14 amino acids. CDR1 and CDR2 from the germline V gene are KGHSH and LQKENI. V was pared by 6 bases and J by 0 bases, with 11 bases between. This CDR3 is CASSPTQVNTEAFF. CDR3 sequence (DNA): TGTGCCAGCTCCCCTACACAGGTGAACACTGAAGCTTTCTTT.

The chain couples TRBV9 to TRBJ2-1, with 8 bases fitting TRBD2. Germline V gives CDR1 SGDLS, CDR2 YYNGEE. Trimming took 4 bases from V and 8 from J; bases not matched to a gene: 14. This CDR3 has 16 amino acids. CDR3 region: CASSQESGGGGDEQFF. CDR3 sequence (DNA): TGTGCCAGCAGCCAAGAGAGCGGGGGCGGCGGAGATGAGCAGTTCTTC.

DNA of the CDR3: TGTGCCAGCAGTGAGGGTGACAGCCCCCGAAACATTCAGTACTTC. This codes for CASSEGDSPRNIQYF. The genes are TRBV2 and TRBJ2-4, with D possibly being TRBD1 (5 bases). This CDR3 has 15 residues. Germline assignment: CDR1 SNHLY and CDR2 FYNNEI. V lost 3 bases and J 6 bases, leaving 15 bases between the germline ends.

The chain combines TRBV19 with TRBJ1-4, with TRBD1 matching 10 bases. The CDR3 extends over 16 amino acids. J was trimmed by 6 bases and V by 5 bases; bases with no gene match: 9. CDR1 is LNHDA, CDR2 SQIVND, per germline (reference sequence). The chain's CDR3 is CASSASDRGLYEKLFF. In DNA, the CDR3 is TGTGCCAGTAGTGCCTCCGACAGGGGGCTTTATGAAAAACTGTTTTTT.